This T cell receptor (beta chain) was captured in a study of T-cell reconstitution after alpha-beta-depleted transplantation in children (dated by TCRdb to the mid-2010s). A note on the overall study: The study quantitatively tracked T-cell immune reconstitution after TCRalphabeta/CD19-depleted allogeneic hematopoietic cell transplantation in children using TCR repertoire profiling.

This clonotype was detected many times. It has no known antigen specificity. No much larger clone is present one base from it, and per-base qualities are unavailable. For this chain, trimming is 0 bases at the V end and 6 bases at the J end, and the number of junction bases without a gene match is 3. CDR1 DFQATT and CDR2 SNEGSKA are derived from the germline V gene (reference sequence). CDR3 length: 14 amino acids, cysteine to phenylalanine. The DNA shown is the 42-base CDR3, in frame from base 1. The library was obtained by PCR. Sequenced on an Illumina HiSeq 2500. TCR library preparation used molecular barcoding, with unique molecular identifiers applied to normalize quantification of the TCRbeta repertoire. TCRdb reanalyzed the raw reads on its own, using fastp at Q25 for trimming and MiXCR for clone calling, and kept in-frame beta chains. When rows share a CDR3 protein, they turn into one entry using the most common DNA and genes. The sample table holds roughly 90,000 distinct CDR3 sequences, of which 10% to 15% were seen once. The ten largest clones take up over 11% of the sample.

The specimen comprised PBMCs from the stem cell graft donor, sampled from the stem cell graft. The sequence was obtained from a human donor who donated a stem cell graft to a child with inherited bone marrow failure. The sequence links TRBV20-1 to TRBJ2-1; 9 bases in between match TRBD2. For the CDR3, the sequence is CSAREGGGANEQFF. The sequence in DNA is TGCAGTGCTAGAGAAGGCGGGGGGGCCAATGAGCAGTTCTTC.